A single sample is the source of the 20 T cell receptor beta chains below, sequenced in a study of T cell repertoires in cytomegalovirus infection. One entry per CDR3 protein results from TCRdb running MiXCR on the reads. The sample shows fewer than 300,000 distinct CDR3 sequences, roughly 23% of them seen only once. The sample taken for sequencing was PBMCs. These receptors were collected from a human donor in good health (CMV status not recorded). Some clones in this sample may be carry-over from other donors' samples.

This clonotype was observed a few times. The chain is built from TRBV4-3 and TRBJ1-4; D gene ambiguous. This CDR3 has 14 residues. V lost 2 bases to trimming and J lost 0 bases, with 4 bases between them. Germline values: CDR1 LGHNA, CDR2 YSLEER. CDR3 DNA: TGCGCCAGCAGCCAACCCACAACTAATGAAAAACTGTTTTTT. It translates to CASSQPTTNEKLFF.

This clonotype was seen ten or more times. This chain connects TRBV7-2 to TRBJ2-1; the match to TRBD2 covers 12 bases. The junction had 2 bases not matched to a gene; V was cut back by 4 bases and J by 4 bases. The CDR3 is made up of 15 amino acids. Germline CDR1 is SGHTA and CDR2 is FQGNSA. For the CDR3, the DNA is TGTGCCAGCAGCTCCGGACTAGCGGGGTACAATGAGCAGTTCTTC. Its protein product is CASSSGLAGYNEQFF.

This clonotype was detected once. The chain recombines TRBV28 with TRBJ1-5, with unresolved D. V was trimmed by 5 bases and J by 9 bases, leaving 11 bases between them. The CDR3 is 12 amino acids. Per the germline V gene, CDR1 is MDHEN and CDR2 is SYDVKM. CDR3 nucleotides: TGTGCCAGCAGTCCCAATATCCCGCCCCAGCATTTT. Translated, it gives CASSPNIPPQHF.

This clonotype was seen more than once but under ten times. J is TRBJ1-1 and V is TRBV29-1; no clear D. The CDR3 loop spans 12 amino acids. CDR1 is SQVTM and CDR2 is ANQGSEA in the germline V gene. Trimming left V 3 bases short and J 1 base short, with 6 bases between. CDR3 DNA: TGCAGCGTTGATCGGGGGAACACTGAAGCTTTCTTT. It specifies CSVDRGNTEAFF.

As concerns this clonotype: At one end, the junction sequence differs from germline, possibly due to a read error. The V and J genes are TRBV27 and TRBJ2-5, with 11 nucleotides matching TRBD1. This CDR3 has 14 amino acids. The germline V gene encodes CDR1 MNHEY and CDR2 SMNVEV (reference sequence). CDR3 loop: CASSPGTGGETQYF. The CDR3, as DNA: TGCGCCAGCAGCCCTGGGACAGGGGGGGAGACCCAGTACTTC.

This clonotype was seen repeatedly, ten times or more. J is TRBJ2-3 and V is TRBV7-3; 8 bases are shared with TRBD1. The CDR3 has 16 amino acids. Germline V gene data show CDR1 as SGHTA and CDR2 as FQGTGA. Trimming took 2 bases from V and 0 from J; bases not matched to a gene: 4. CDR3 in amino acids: CASSLGGDRSTDTQYF. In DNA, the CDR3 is TGTGCCAGCAGCTTAGGAGGGGACAGGAGCACAGATACGCAGTATTTT.

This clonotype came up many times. The CDR3 protein is CASSPQQGTEAFF. Written as DNA, the CDR3 is TGTGCCAGCAGCCCGCAACAGGGCACTGAAGCTTTCTTT. The chain has TRBV7-2 and TRBJ1-1; tentatively, D is TRBD1 (6 bases). This CDR3 spans 13 amino acids. Germline CDR1 and CDR2: SGHTA and FQGNSA. Deletions cut 5 bases from V and 4 bases from J, with 11 bases between.

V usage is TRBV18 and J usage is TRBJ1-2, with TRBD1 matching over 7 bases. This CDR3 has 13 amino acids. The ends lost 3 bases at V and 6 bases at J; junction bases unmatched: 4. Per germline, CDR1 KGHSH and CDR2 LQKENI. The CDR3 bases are TGTGCCAGCTCACCGCAAGGGACAGATGGCTACACCTTC. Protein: CASSPQGTDGYTF.

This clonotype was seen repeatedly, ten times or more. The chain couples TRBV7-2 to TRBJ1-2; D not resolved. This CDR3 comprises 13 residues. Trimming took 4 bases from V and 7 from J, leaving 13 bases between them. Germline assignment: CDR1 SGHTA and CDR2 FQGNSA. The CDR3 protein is CASSSDGWGGYTF. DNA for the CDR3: TGTGCCAGCAGCTCGGACGGGTGGGGTGGCTACACCTTC.

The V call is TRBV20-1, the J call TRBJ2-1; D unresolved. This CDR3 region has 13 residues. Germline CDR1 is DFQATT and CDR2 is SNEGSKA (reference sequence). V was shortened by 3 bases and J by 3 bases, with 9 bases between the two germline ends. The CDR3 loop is CSASGPFYNEQFF. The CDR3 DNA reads TGCAGTGCTAGTGGGCCATTCTACAATGAGCAGTTCTTC.

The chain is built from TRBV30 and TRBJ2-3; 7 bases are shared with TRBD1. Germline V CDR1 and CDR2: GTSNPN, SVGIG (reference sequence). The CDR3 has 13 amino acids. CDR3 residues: CARRGSSTDTQYF. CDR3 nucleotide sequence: TGTGCTCGCAGGGGGTCTAGCACAGATACGCAGTATTTT.

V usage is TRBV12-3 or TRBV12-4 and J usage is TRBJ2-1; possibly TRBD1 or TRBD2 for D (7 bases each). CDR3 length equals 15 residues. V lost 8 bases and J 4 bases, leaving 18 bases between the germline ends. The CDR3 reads CASRPGGVTYNEQFF. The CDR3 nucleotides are TGTGCCAGCCGTCCAGGGGGGGTCACTTACAATGAGCAGTTCTTC.

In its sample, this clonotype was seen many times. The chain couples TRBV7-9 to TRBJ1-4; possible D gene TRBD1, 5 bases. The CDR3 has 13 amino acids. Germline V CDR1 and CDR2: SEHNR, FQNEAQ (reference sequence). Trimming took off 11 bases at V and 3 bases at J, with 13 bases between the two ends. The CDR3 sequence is CAAWDGPNEKLFF. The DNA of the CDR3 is TGTGCCGCTTGGGACGGACCTAATGAAAAACTGTTTTTT.

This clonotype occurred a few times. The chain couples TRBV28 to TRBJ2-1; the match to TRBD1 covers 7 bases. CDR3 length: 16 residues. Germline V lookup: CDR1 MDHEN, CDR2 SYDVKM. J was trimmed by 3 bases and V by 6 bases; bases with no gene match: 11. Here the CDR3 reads CASRPPGQRRYNEQFF. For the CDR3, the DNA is TGTGCCAGCAGACCACCGGGACAGAGACGCTACAATGAGCAGTTCTTC.

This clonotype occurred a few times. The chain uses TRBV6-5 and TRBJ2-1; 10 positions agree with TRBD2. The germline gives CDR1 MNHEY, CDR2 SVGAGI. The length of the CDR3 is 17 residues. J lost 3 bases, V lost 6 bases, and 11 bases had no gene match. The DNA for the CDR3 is TGTGCCAGCAGCCGAGCTTCTAGCGGGGGATTCTACAATGAGCAGTTCTTC. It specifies CASSRASSGGFYNEQFF.

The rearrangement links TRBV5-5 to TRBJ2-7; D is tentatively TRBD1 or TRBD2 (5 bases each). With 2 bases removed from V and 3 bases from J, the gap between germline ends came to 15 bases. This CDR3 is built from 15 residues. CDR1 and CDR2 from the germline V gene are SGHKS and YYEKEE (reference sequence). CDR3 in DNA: TGTGCCAGCAGCTTATGGGACCACCTGGACTACGAGCAGTACTTC. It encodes CASSLWDHLDYEQYF.

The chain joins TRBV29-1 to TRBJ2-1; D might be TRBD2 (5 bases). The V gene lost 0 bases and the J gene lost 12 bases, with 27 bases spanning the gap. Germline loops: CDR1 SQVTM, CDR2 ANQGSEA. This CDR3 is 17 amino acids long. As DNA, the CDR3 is TGCAGCGTTGAAGATCTTCGGGGTAGATTCCAACGGGAATCGCAGTTCTTC. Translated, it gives CSVEDLRGRFQRESQFF.

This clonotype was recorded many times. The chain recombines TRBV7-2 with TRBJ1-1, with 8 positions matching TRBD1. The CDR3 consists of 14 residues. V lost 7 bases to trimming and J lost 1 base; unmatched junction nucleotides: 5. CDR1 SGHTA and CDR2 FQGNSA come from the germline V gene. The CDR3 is CASTRGTGNTEAFF. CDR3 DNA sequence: TGTGCCAGCACCCGCGGGACAGGGAACACTGAAGCTTTCTTT.

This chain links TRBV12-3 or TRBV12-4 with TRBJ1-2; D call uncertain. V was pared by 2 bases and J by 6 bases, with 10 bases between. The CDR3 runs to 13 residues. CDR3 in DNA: TGTGCCAGCAGTTTACAGGAAGAGAATGGCTACACCTTC. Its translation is CASSLQEENGYTF.

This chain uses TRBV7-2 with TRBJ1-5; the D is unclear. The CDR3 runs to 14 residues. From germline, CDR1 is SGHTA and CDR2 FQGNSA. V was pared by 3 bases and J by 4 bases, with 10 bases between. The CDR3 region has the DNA TGTGCCAGCAGCTTGAAGGGTTCAAATCAGCCCCAGCATTTT. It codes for CASSLKGSNQPQHF.